This TCR beta chain was sequenced for a study of OX40 agonist ivuxolimab in advanced cancers. This CDR3 spans 17 amino acids. Deletions cut 5 bases from V and 1 base from J, with 17 bases between. Germline CDR1 and CDR2: KGHSH and LQKENI. Profiling relied on immunoSEQ multiplex PCR, and the TCRdb table lists in-frame clones only, not all of them. The profile shows 50,000 to 70,000 clones, roughly 84% of them singletons. Here the sequenced sample was CD4+ or CD8+ T cells sorted from blood, taken in a trial of the OX40 agonist ivuxolimab. The chain recombines TRBV18 with TRBJ2-2; TRBD2 is a possible D gene (5 bases). This clonotype originated in an adult with an advanced solid tumor such as melanoma, head and neck, liver or kidney cancer. CDR3 sequence reads: CASSARPDGLNTGELFF. The CDR3 DNA follows: TGTGCCAGCTCAGCCCGCCCTGACGGACTGAACACCGGGGAGCTGTTTTTT.